This TCR beta chain was observed in a study of T cell responses to AZD1222 COVID-19 vaccine. Whole-study findings and limits: Rises in breadth and depth of Spike-specific TCRs came after two AZD1222 doses.

Details on this clone: The antigen remains undetermined.

Some clones are missing from TCRdb's copy, which holds only in-frame ones; the method was immunoSEQ multiplex PCR. This table has under 150,000 clones, approximately 88% appearing once. V was cut by 2 bases and J by 0 bases, with 10 bases left in between. There are 16 residues in the CDR3. Per germline, CDR1 SGHAT and CDR2 FQNNGV. The input for sequencing was peripheral blood, taken 28 days after the second AZD1222 dose. The chain carries TRBV11-2 and TRBJ2-2; perhaps TRBD2 as D (6 bases). The sequence derives from an adult who received the AZD1222 COVID-19 vaccine. In nucleotides, the CDR3 is TGTGCCAGCAGCTTAAGGCGGGGCCCGAACACCGGGGAGCTGTTTTTT. Amino acids: CASSLRRGPNTGELFF.